In this sample, the clone carrying this T cell receptor (beta chain) turned up once. Its antigen remains unknown. The record originates from a study of long-term antiretroviral therapy in people with HIV. It was version v3.0 of the immunoSEQ assay that was run at survey level. Generated by immunoSEQ multiplex PCR, the TCRdb table keeps only in-frame clones and is missing some. The table lists 30,000 to 35,000 clones, under 90% of them singletons. The V and J ends lost 3 bases and 3 bases, in that order; junction bases with no gene match: 2. This CDR3 spans 14 amino acids. Germline V lookup: CDR1 SGHDT, CDR2 YYEEEE. Findings and limits, study-wide: It was not possible to obtain data on ART adherence, viral resistance or therapy changes. From the mid-2000s to the late 2010s, blood was obtained, possibly while participants received older ART regimens. Even long-term ART left TRB diversity below transplant donor controls, despite gains.

Among participants with HIV, every one received treatment in the United States. Specimen: unsorted PBMCs, collected 0.4 years before starting antiretroviral therapy. The chain is built from TRBV5-6 and TRBJ2-7, with TRBD2 identical over 11 bases. The sequence was obtained from a man between 18 and 29 years old with HIV. CDR3 sequence: CASSYGTSGYEQYF. DNA of the CDR3: TGTGCCAGCAGCTACGGGACTAGCGGCTACGAGCAGTACTTC.